This T cell receptor beta chain was profiled in a study of shared clonotypes between healthy human individuals. Findings of the study overall: Only blood was sampled, and tissue TCR repertoires likely differ from blood ones.

Libraries were prepared by immunoSEQ multiplex PCR; TCRdb keeps only in-frame clonotypes and omits some of them. Among roughly 700,000 clones, less than 95% were seen once, and the ten largest hold about 33%. CDR3 length: 17 residues. CDR1 SNHLY and CDR2 FYNNEI come from the germline V gene. The junction had 5 bases not matched to a gene; V was cut back by 1 base and J by 3 bases. In its sample, this clone was seen once. As yet, its antigen is unknown. V gene TRBV2 combines with J gene TRBJ2-2, with 10 bases lining up with TRBD2. The sequenced material came from memory CD8+ T cells from PBMCs. The subset: CD45RO+ cells pooled with CCR7-negative TemRA cells. This clonotype originated in a man between 18 and 35 years old in good health. Some clones in this sample may be carry-over from other donors' samples. The CDR3 here is CASSEGLAGAYTGELFF. As DNA, the CDR3 is TGTGCCAGCAGTGAAGGGCTAGCGGGAGCGTACACCGGGGAGCTGTTTTTT.